This T cell receptor beta chain was obtained from a study of cytomegalovirus exposure and HLA in healthy donors listed by TCRdb under 2017. Regarding the study in general: An earlier analysis of some 600 of the donors reported 276 Gb of sequence data and 117 million unique TCR beta sequences obtained from roughly 170 million T cells. About 280 gigabases of sequencing data and 70 million to 95 million unique TCR sequences made up an early release that covered under 750 HLA-typed donors. The study profiled the T cell repertoires of more than 500 subjects by immunosequencing and related them to cytomegalovirus serostatus. To predict cytomegalovirus infection status, the study brought together high-throughput TCR immunosequencing, statistical association of individual TCRs with disease status, and machine learning. HLA typing included class I and class II loci at four-digit resolution. The genetic ancestry cluster associated with self-reported Caucasian donors included 81% of the 398 genotyped donors. The number of donors typed differed by locus, with 629-630 for A, B, C, DRB1 and DQB1, about 500 for DQA1, 606 for DPA1, and around 460 for DPB1. Besides the first cohort of 666 subjects, a separate validation cohort made up of 120 different subjects was used. Roughly five DR-DQ haplotypes were handled as single units for association and clustering because linkage in the cohort was strong. On average, roughly 200,000 unique TCR beta nucleotide sequences were sequenced per donor among a few hundred genotyped donors of the cohort, with roughly 18% of those sequences being non-productive. Every repertoire in the discovery cohort had been generated on one and the same sequencing platform. An earlier analysis of roughly 580 of the donors used high-throughput TCR beta sequencing to judge whether each TCR beta V gene segment behaved as functional or pseudogenic. The later analysis used no new phenotypic data to find candidate immune exposures, relying instead on TCR beta sequences and their occurrence across donors. Donor age, sex, ethnicity and CMV serostatus were collected together with the repertoire data. A later analysis re-examined previously published TCR beta repertoires from 610 or so donors and added high-resolution HLA genotyping to investigate patterns of TCR occurrence. The study was designed to test whether signatures of past pathogen exposure could be identified by cataloging public T cell receptors. Genome-wide SNP genotypes for about three fifths of the roughly 670 donors were used in a later genetic analysis, which treated that subset as a discovery cohort.

Findings and caveats that apply to the study as a whole: A later analysis associated around 16,000 TCR beta sequences with specific HLA alleles at a false discovery rate of 0.05. A few of the identified cytomegalovirus-associated TCR beta chains were confirmed in vitro to be specific for cytomegalovirus antigens. In the study, some 160 TCR beta chains were listed as associated with cytomegalovirus. Correlated functional status among segregating V segments might reflect linkage disequilibrium, but an unknown experimental factor could not be ruled out. According to the authors, the approach could potentially be generalized to other disease states and immunological phenotypes. In an earlier analysis of more than 500 of the donors, most TCR beta V segments appeared in productive rearrangements about 87% or about 30% of the time, broadly matching IMGT annotations. Across donors, most TCR sequences were observed very rarely, whereas some public TCRs were present in many individuals. A further reported finding was that TCR beta sequences accurately predicted the HLA-A and HLA-B alleles for most subjects in the first cohort. V-gene and J-gene trimming of TCR beta chains was associated with a missense DCLRE1C variant in a later genetic analysis, and the association was replicated in an independent cohort. Only TCR beta chains were sequenced in this cohort, and the absence of alpha or paired-chain data limited detectable features. Presence/absence analyses assumed roughly uniform sequencing depth across donors, an assumption that may not hold. When HLA alleles, especially DR and DQ, strongly co-occurred, TCR associations were difficult to assign to individual alleles. A later analysis found that HLA-associated TCR beta chains were more clonally expanded and had lower generation probabilities than equally common non-associated chains. The earlier analysis of nearly 600 of the donors excluded fewer than 20 rarely observed V segments, including chromosome 9 orphons, because counts were too low. Because some donors lacked HLA typing at each locus, the association tests relied only on the typed subset. Cytomegalovirus status was reported to be diagnosed by the classifier with high specificity and sensitivity in both the original and validation cohorts. A cluster of highly shared sequence variants was judged likely to represent a technical artifact of the sequencing pipeline. In a later analysis, most CMV-associated TCR beta chains were found to appear HLA-restricted, with HLA associations seemingly driven largely by CMV exposure. For the cohort, immune exposure information was limited to CMV serostatus. Several of the top co-occurrence clusters appeared to be linked to parvovirus B19, influenza, CMV and Epstein-Barr virus, according to a later analysis. A later analysis found that TCR association rates varied across HLA loci, with DRB1 alleles showing the most associated TCRs and HLA-C alleles the fewest. According to a later genetic analysis, donors in an Asian-associated ancestry cluster had fewer N-insertions in productive TCRs than the approximately 630-donor mean.

In total, just over 650 healthy bone marrow donors made up the cohort. At the time of sampling, all cohort members were nominally healthy, though unrecorded immune exposures were likely present. The donor was CMV seropositive and belonged to the group of 250 to 300 seropositive cohort members. A peripheral blood sample was collected from each donor, and TCR beta sequencing was performed on peripheral blood mononuclear cells. Genomic DNA extraction from the blood cell samples was performed with the Qiagen DNeasy Blood Extraction Kit. Receptor libraries were prepared by the immunoSEQ multiplex PCR assay. A mixture of 60 forward primers for TCR Vbeta segments and 13 reverse primers for TCR Jbeta segments was used in the multiplex PCR. The CDR3 region of rearranged TCR beta genes was amplified from genomic DNA with a multiplex PCR assay. On the Illumina HiSeq System, the amplified TCR beta libraries were sequenced as 87-base-pair reads. In the authors' own workflow: A later analysis tallied 75 million to 85 million unique TCR beta chains across the approximately 670 repertoires, and around 10 million of those chains were shared by two or more donors. A nearest-neighbor algorithm error-corrected the raw reads and collapsed the reads into unique sequences, merging closely related sequences to remove PCR and sequencing errors. CDR3 sequences were aligned to IMGT reference sequences to assign V, D and J gene segments. For a sequence to be retained, at least a six-nucleotide match to both a V gene segment and a J gene segment was required. Rearrangements were classified as productive when the CDR3 lacked stop codons and remained in frame with V and J, and all other rearrangements were classified as non-productive. CDR3 was defined by IMGT convention, running from the second conserved V-encoded cysteine to the conserved J-encoded phenylalanine. The earlier analysis of around 640 of the donors excluded sequences that lacked an unambiguous match to a single V gene segment. An earlier analysis of under 750 of the donors called V segments functional above 56.7% productive rearrangements and segregating when the between-donor standard deviation exceeded 5%. A statistical classification framework was developed to diagnose cytomegalovirus status using the catalog of TCR beta chain sequences. In a later analysis, TCR nucleotide sequences were compared against IMGT/GENE-DB human TR gene sequences so that V and J genes could be assigned. A later analysis assigned CDR3 sequences and most-parsimonious VDJ recombination scenarios with the TCRdist pipeline. In a later analysis, each TCR beta chain was defined by its CDR3 amino acid sequence together with its V-gene family, and reads without a unique V-gene family were excluded. In a later analysis, fewer than 600 highly shared, low-generation-probability nucleotide sequences were removed to address suspected cross-contamination and a sequencing artifact. A later analysis calculated a clonal expansion index for each public chain from normalized within-repertoire ranks of inferred template counts. In a later analysis, generation probabilities were computed with a VDJ recombination model fitted to out-of-frame rearrangements, and the resulting probabilities were checked against IGoR. In a later analysis, TCR-TCR, TCR-HLA and TCR-CMV co-occurrence was scored with hypergeometric tests, and a repertoire-size bias correction was applied to TCR pairs. False discovery rates were estimated in a later analysis by permuting HLA or CMV assignments 20 times. In a later analysis, co-occurring TCRs were grouped using DBSCAN, and TCRdist sequence similarity was added for clustering within HLA-allele-positive subsets. Repertoires with fewer than 30,000 or more than 120,000 public chains were left out of co-occurrence clustering, as were five repertoires with anomalous nucleotide sharing. TCRdb limited this immuneACCESS table to in-frame rearrangements with V and J called. A share of clones is missing; checked studies link under half to unresolved V genes, and the rest is unexplained. Clone size and the V and J calls come from that table; the DNA yielded D and trimming. This sample has over 100,000 clones in its table, and under 85% of those were observed once. About 8% of the sample is in the top ten clones.

As to this clone: Its recognized antigen is unknown. Nothing much larger sits one base from this clone, and base qualities are not available.

This TCR came from a woman in her forties or fifties in good health and CMV-seropositive. The sequenced sample was PBMCs.

The CDR3 is CASSPFSLANYGYTF. The nucleotide sequence is given as TGTGCCAGCAGTCCTTTCAGTCTAGCCAACTATGGCTACACCTTC. Recombination joined TRBV27 with TRBJ1-2; the D gene identity is not certain. CDR1 and CDR2 were assigned from the germline V gene (reference sequence) as MNHEY and SMNVEV. Between the V and J ends, shortened by 5 bases and 2 bases respectively, the junction contains 15 bases. The CDR3 contains 15 residues, cysteine and phenylalanine counted. CDR3 DNA is the only sequence kept; it has 45 bases, read in frame from the first base.